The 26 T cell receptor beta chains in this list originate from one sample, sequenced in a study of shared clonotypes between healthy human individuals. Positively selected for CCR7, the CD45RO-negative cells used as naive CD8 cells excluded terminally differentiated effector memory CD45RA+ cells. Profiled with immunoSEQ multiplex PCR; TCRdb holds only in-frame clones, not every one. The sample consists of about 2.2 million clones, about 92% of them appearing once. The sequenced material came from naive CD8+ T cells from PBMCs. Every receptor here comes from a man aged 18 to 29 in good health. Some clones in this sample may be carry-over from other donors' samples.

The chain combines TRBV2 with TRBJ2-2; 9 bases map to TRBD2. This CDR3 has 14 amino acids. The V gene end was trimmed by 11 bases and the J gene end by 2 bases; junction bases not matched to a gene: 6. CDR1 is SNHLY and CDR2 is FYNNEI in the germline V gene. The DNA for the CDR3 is TGTGCCGGGTTAGCGGGAGCAAACACCGGGGAGCTGTTTTTT. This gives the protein CAGLAGANTGELFF.

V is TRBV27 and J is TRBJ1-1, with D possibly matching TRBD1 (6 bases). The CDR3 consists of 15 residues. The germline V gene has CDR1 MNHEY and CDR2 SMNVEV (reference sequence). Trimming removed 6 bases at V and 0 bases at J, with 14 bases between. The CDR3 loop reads CASSGTGTMNTEAFF. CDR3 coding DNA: TGTGCCAGCAGCGGAACCGGGACAATGAACACTGAAGCTTTCTTT.

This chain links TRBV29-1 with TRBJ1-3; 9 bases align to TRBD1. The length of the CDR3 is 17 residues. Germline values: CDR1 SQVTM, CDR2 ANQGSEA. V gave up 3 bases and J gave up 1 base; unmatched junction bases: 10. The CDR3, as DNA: TGCAGCGTTGACACCGGGGGACAGGGAGCTTCTGGAAACACCATATATTTT. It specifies CSVDTGGQGASGNTIYF.

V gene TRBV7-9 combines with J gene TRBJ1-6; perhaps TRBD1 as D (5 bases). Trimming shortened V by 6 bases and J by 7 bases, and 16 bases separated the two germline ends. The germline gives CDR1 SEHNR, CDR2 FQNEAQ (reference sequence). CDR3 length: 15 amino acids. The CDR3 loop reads CASSAGSLPNSPLHF. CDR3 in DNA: TGTGCCAGCAGTGCAGGGAGCTTACCGAATTCACCCCTCCACTTT.

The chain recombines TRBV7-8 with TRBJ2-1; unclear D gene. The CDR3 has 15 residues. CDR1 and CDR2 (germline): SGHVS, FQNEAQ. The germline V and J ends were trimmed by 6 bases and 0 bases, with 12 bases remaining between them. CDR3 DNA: TGTGCCAGCAGGCCAAGCGCGAGCTCCTACAATGAGCAGTTCTTC. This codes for CASRPSASSYNEQFF.

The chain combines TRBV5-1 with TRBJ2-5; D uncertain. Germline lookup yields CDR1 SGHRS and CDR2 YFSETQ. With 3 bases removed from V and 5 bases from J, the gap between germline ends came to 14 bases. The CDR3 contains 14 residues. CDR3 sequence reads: CASSSAQAGETQYF. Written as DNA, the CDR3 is TGCGCCAGCAGCTCGGCCCAGGCCGGTGAGACCCAGTACTTC.

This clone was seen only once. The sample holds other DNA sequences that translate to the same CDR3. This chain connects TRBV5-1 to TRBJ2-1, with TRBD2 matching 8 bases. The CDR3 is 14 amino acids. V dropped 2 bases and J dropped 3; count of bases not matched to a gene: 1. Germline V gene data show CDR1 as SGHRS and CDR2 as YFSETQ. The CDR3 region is CASSFTSGYNEQFF. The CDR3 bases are TGCGCCAGCAGCTTTACTAGCGGCTACAATGAGCAGTTCTTC.

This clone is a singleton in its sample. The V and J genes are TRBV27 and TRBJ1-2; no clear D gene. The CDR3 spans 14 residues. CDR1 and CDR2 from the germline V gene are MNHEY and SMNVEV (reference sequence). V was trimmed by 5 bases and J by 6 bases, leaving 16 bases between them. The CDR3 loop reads CASSGTLGGNGYTF. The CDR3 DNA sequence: TGTGCCAGCAGTGGCACACTTGGAGGGAATGGCTACACCTTC.

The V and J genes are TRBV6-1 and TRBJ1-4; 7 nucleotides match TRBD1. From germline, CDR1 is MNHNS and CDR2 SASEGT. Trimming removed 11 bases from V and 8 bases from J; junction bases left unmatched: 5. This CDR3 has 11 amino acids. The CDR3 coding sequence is TGTGCCCGGGACAGTGACGAAAAACTGTTTTTT. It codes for CARDSDEKLFF.

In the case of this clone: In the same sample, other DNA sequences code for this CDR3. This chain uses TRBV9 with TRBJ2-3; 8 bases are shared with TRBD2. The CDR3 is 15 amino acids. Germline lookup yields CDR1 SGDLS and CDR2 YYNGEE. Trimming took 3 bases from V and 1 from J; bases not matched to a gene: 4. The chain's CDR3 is CASSASGSGTDTQYF. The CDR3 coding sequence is TGTGCCAGCAGCGCCAGCGGGAGTGGCACAGATACGCAGTATTTT. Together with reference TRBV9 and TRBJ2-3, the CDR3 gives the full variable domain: DSGVTQTPKHLITATGQRVTLRCSPRSGDLSVYWYQQSLDQGLQFLIQYYNGEERAKGNILERFSAQQFPDLHSELNLSSLELGDSALYFCASSASGSGTDTQYFGPGTRLTVL.

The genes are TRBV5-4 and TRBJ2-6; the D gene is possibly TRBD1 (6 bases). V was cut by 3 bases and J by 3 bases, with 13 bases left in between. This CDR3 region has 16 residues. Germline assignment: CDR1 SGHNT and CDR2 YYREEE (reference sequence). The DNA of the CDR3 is TGTGCCAGCAGCTCCTCCTTGACAGGTGGGGCCAACGTCCTGACTTTC. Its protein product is CASSSSLTGGANVLTF.

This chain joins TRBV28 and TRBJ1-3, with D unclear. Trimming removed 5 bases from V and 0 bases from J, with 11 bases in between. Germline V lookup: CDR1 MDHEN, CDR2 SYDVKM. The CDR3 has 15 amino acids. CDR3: CASSVTYFSGNTIYF. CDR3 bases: TGTGCCAGCAGTGTTACATACTTCTCTGGAAACACCATATATTTT. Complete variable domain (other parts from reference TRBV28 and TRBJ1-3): DVKVTQSSRYLVKRTGEKVFLECVQDMDHENMFWYRQDPGLGLRLIYFSYDVKMKEKGDIPEGYSVSREKKERFSLILESASTNQTSMYLCASSVTYFSGNTIYFGEGSWLTVV.

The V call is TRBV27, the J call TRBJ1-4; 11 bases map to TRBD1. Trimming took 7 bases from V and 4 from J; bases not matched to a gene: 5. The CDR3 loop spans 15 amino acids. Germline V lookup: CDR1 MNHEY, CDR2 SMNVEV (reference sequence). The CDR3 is CASTRGTGGNEKLFF. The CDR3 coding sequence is TGTGCCAGCACTCGAGGGACAGGGGGTAATGAAAAACTGTTTTTT.

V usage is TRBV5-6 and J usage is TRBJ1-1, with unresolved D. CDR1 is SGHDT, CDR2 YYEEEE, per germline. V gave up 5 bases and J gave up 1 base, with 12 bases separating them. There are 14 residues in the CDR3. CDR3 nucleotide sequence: TGTGCCAGCAGTCATTCATTCGGGAACACTGAAGCTTTCTTT. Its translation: CASSHSFGNTEAFF.

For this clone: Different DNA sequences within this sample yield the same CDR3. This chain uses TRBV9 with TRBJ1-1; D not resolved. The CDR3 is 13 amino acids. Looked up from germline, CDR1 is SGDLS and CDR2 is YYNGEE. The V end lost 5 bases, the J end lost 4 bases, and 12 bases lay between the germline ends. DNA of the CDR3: TGTGCCAGCAGTGTTTGGGGATCCACTGAAGCTTTCTTT. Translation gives CASSVWGSTEAFF.

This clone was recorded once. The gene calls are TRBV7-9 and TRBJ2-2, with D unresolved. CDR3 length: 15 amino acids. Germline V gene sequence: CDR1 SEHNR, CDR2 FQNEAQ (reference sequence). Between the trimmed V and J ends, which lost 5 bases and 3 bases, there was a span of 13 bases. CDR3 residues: CASSPFIDDTGELFF. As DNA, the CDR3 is TGTGCCAGCAGCCCATTTATCGATGACACCGGGGAGCTGTTTTTT.

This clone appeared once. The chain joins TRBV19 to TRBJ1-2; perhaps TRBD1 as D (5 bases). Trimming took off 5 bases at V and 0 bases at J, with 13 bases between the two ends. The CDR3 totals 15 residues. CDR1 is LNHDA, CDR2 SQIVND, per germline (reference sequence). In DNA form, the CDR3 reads TGTGCCAGTAGTGTCTCTGCAGGGACTAACTATGGCTACACCTTC. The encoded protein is CASSVSAGTNYGYTF.

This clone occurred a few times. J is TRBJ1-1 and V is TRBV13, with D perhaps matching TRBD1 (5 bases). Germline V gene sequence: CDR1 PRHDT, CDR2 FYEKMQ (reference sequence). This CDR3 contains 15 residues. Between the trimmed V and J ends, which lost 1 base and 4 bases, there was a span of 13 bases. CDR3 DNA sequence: TGTGCCAGCAGCTTAGTCAACTCGAGGGGCACTGAAGCTTTCTTT. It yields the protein CASSLVNSRGTEAFF.

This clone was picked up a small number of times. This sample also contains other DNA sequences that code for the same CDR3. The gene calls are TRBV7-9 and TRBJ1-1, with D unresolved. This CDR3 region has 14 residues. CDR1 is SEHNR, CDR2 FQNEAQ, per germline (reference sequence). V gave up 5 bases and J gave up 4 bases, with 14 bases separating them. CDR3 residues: CASSLVLLGTEAFF. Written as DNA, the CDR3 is TGTGCCAGCAGCCTGGTGTTATTGGGCACTGAAGCTTTCTTT.

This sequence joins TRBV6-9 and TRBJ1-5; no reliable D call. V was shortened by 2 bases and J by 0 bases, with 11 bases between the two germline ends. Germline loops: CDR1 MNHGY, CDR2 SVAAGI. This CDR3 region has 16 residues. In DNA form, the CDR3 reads TGTGCCAGCAGTTATGTAGAAACATCTAGCAATCAGCCCCAGCATTTT. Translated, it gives CASSYVETSSNQPQHF.

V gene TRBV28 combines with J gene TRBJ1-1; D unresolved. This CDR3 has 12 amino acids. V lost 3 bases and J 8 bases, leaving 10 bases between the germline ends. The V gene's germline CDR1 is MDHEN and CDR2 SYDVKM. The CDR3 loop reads CASSFRSAEAFF. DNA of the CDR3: TGTGCCAGCAGTTTTCGGTCAGCAGAAGCTTTCTTT.

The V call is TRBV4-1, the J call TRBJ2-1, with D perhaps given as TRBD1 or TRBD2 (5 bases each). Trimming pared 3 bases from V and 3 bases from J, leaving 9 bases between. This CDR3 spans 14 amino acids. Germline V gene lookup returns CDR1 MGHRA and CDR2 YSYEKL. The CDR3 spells CASSQGPDYNEQFF. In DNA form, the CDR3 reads TGCGCCAGCAGCCAGGGACCGGACTACAATGAGCAGTTCTTC.

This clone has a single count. The CDR3 loop is CASSIGGPMAEAFF. Here the CDR3 DNA reads TGTGCCAGCAGTATAGGGGGCCCTATGGCTGAAGCTTTCTTT. The chain joins TRBV6-5 to TRBJ1-1, with 7 bases matching TRBD1. Losses at the gene ends were 5 bases for V and 6 bases for J; bases not matched to a gene: 9. Germline values: CDR1 MNHEY, CDR2 SVGAGI. The CDR3 is made up of 14 amino acids.

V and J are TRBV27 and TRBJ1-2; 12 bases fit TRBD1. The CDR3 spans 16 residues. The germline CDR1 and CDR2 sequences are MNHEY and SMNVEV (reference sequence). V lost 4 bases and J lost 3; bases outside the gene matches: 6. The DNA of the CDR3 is TGTGCCAGCAGTTCACACGGGACAGGGGGCGACTATGGCTACACCTTC. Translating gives CASSSHGTGGDYGYTF.

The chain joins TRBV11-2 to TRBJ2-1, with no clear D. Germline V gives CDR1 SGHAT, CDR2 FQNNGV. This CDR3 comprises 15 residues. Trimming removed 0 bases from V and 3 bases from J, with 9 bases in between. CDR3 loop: CASSLERPFYNEQFF. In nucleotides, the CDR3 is TGTGCCAGCAGCTTAGAACGTCCTTTCTACAATGAGCAGTTCTTC.

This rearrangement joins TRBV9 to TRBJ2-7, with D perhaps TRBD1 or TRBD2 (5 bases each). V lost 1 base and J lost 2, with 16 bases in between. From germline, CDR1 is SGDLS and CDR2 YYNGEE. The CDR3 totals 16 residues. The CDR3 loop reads CASSVLPGTLTYEQYF. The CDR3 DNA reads TGTGCCAGCAGCGTATTGCCGGGGACCTTAACCTACGAGCAGTACTTC.